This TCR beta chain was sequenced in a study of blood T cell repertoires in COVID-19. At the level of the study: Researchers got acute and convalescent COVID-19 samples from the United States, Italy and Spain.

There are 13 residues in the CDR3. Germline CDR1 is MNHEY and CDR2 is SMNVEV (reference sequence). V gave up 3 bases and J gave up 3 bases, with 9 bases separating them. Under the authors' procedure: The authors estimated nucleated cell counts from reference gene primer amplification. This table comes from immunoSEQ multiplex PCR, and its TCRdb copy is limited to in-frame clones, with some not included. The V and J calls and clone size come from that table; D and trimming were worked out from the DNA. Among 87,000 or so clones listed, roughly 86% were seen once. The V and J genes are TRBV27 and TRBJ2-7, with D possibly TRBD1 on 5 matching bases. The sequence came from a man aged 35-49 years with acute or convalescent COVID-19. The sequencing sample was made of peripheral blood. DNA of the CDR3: TGTGCCAGCAGTTTGGGGCCCCTCTACGAGCAGTACTTC. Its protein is CASSLGPLYEQYF.